This T cell receptor (beta chain) is drawn from a study of T cell clonality in common variable immunodeficiency. Most patients and controls had Caucasian heritage. The method was immunoSEQ multiplex PCR; TCRdb's version includes in-frame clones alone and lacks a portion of them. The sample shows several thousand clones, none of them appearing just once. As for this clone: Its antigen is as yet unknown. From the germline J gene comes the end of the CDR3, since the read stops 3 residues before it.

Germline values: CDR1 SNHLY, CDR2 FYNNEI. CDR3 length: 14 residues. V lost 4 bases to trimming and J lost 4 bases; unmatched junction nucleotides: 5. General study findings and limits: Reportedly, TCR beta sequences from common variable immunodeficiency showed fewer deletions and N-nucleotide insertions. CVID patient heterogeneity limited repertoire-clinical complication correlations.

The receptor was isolated from a human donor with common variable immunodeficiency. V gene TRBV2 combines with J gene TRBJ1-2; 8 bases are a match to TRBD1. Sequences were obtained from peripheral blood mononuclear cells. The CDR3 DNA, read in part, is TGTGCCAGCAGTGGGAGTACAGGGGGCTATGGC. Amino acids: CASSGSTGGYG. From start to end, the CDR3 is CASSGSTGGYGYTF.